This is a list of T cell receptor beta chains from one sample in a study of T cell therapy after organ transplantation. No antigen has been assigned to these receptors. TCRdb's copy holds only in-frame clones and misses some; the assay was immunoSEQ multiplex PCR. Of more than 15,000 clones in the sample, approximately 83% were seen once. The sequenced sample was CD8+ T cells from blood, obtained after autologous CMV-specific T cell therapy. The receptors originated from a human patient who had received a solid organ transplant and had CMV disease. Part of the T cells may come from the graft donor. CDR3s include the opening cysteine and the closing phenylalanine or tryptophan. The order of the fields is CDR3 protein, CDR3 DNA, V gene, clone size, J gene, D gene. D genes are given only for firm matches. Clone sizes are given selectively: once, few, many, or a class where the clone is expanded.

cdr3_aa: CASSSGGSPYNEQFF
cdr3_nt: TGCGCCAGCAGCTCAGGGGGGAGCCCCTACAATGAGCAGTTCTTC
v_call: TRBV5-1
clone_size: NA
j_call: TRBJ2-1
d_call: NA

cdr3_aa: CASSQDSTVTYEQYF
cdr3_nt: TGCGCCAGCAGCCAAGATAGTACGGTAACCTACGAGCAGTACTTC
v_call: TRBV4-3
clone_size: NA
j_call: TRBJ2-7
d_call: NA

cdr3_aa: CASSVGAGPDSYEQYF
cdr3_nt: TGTGCCAGCAGCGTAGGCGCAGGCCCCGACTCCTACGAGCAGTACTTC
v_call: TRBV9
clone_size: NA
j_call: TRBJ2-7
d_call: NA

cdr3_aa: CASSQGADDQPQHF
cdr3_nt: TGCGCCAGCAGCCAAGGGGCAGACGATCAGCCCCAGCATTTT
v_call: TRBV4-1
clone_size: NA
j_call: TRBJ1-5
d_call: NA

cdr3_aa: CASSPGTGALSNEKLFF
cdr3_nt: TGTGCCAGCAGTCCCGGGACAGGGGCCCTCTCTAATGAAAAACTGTTTTTT
v_call: TRBV27
clone_size: NA
j_call: TRBJ1-4
d_call: TRBD1

cdr3_aa: CASTKGASLHF
cdr3_nt: TGTGCCAGCACCAAGGGGGCCTCCCTCCACTTT
v_call: TRBV6-1
clone_size: NA
j_call: TRBJ1-6
d_call: TRBD1

cdr3_aa: CASFPGPHRAAGVPNEQFF
cdr3_nt: TGTGCCAGTTTCCCAGGGCCCCATCGGGCAGCGGGAGTTCCCAATGAGCAGTTCTTC
v_call: TRBV27
clone_size: NA
j_call: TRBJ2-1
d_call: TRBD2

cdr3_aa: CASSKAKCHRTNQPQHF
cdr3_nt: TGTGCCAGCAGCAAAGCGAAGTGTCACAGAACTAATCAGCCCCAGCATTTT
v_call: TRBV21-1
clone_size: few
j_call: TRBJ1-5
d_call: NA

cdr3_aa: CASSQGDVGGYTF
cdr3_nt: TGCGCCAGCAGCCAAGGGGATGTGGGTGGCTACACCTTC
v_call: TRBV4-3
clone_size: NA
j_call: TRBJ1-2
d_call: NA

cdr3_aa: CASSFKTVHNEQFF
cdr3_nt: TGTGCCAGCAGCTTTAAGACAGTCCACAATGAGCAGTTCTTC
v_call: TRBV5-5
clone_size: few
j_call: TRBJ2-1
d_call: NA

cdr3_aa: CASSGWGGNQPQHF
cdr3_nt: TGTGCCAGCAGCGGTTGGGGAGGCAATCAGCCCCAGCATTTT
v_call: TRBV7-2
clone_size: NA
j_call: TRBJ1-5
d_call: NA

cdr3_aa: CSVDGPNTDTQYF
cdr3_nt: TGCAGCGTTGATGGGCCAAACACAGATACGCAGTATTTT
v_call: TRBV29-1
clone_size: NA
j_call: TRBJ2-3
d_call: NA

cdr3_aa: CASSKAGQSFGQYF
cdr3_nt: TGTGCCAGCAGCAAAGCAGGACAGTCGTTCGGGCAGTACTTC
v_call: TRBV21-1
clone_size: NA
j_call: TRBJ2-7
d_call: NA

cdr3_aa: CASSVGGTHTEAFF
cdr3_nt: TGTGCCAGCAGCGTGGGGGGGACCCACACTGAAGCTTTCTTT
v_call: TRBV9
clone_size: NA
j_call: TRBJ1-1
d_call: NA

cdr3_aa: CASSDLGQAGYTF
cdr3_nt: TGTGCCAGCAGTGATCTCGGACAGGCCGGCTACACCTTC
v_call: TRBV25-1
clone_size: few
j_call: TRBJ1-2
d_call: TRBD1

cdr3_aa: CASSPEGGSYNEQFF
cdr3_nt: TGTGCCAGCAGCCCCGAGGGGGGTTCATACAATGAGCAGTTCTTC
v_call: TRBV7-9
clone_size: NA
j_call: TRBJ2-1
d_call: NA

cdr3_aa: CASSLAGTSGNTIYF
cdr3_nt: TGTGCCAGCAGCTTGGCAGGGACCTCTGGAAACACCATATATTTT
v_call: TRBV5-6
clone_size: NA
j_call: TRBJ1-3
d_call: NA

cdr3_aa: CASSVELDNYGYTF
cdr3_nt: TGTGCCAGCAGCGTAGAGCTAGATAACTATGGCTACACCTTC
v_call: TRBV9
clone_size: NA
j_call: TRBJ1-2
d_call: NA

cdr3_aa: CASSPDVGNQPQHF
cdr3_nt: TGTGCCAGCAGTCCGGACGTAGGCAATCAGCCCCAGCATTTT
v_call: TRBV6-6
clone_size: NA
j_call: TRBJ1-5
d_call: NA

cdr3_aa: CASSDGLGGGELFF
cdr3_nt: TGTGCCAGCAGTGACGGACTAGGAGGCGGGGAGCTGTTTTTT
v_call: TRBV6-4
clone_size: once
j_call: TRBJ2-2
d_call: TRBD2

cdr3_aa: CATSRDRGSSYEQYF
cdr3_nt: TGTGCCACCAGCAGAGATAGGGGGAGCTCCTACGAGCAGTACTTC
v_call: TRBV15
clone_size: NA
j_call: TRBJ2-7
d_call: NA

cdr3_aa: CASSDSWDGTSTDTQYF
cdr3_nt: TGTGCCAGCAGTGATTCTTGGGACGGCACTAGCACAGATACGCAGTATTTT
v_call: TRBV25-1
clone_size: NA
j_call: TRBJ2-3
d_call: NA

cdr3_aa: CASSMGTSGSPSEQYF
cdr3_nt: TGTGCCAGTAGTATGGGGACTAGCGGGAGCCCGTCTGAGCAGTACTTC
v_call: TRBV19
clone_size: NA
j_call: TRBJ2-7
d_call: TRBD2

cdr3_aa: CASSAGSREQFF
cdr3_nt: TGTGCCAGCAGCGCAGGATCGCGAGAGCAGTTCTTC
v_call: TRBV5-8
clone_size: NA
j_call: TRBJ2-1
d_call: NA

cdr3_aa: CASSLRGLYTEAFF
cdr3_nt: TGTGCCAGCAGTTTGCGGGGCCTCTACACTGAAGCTTTCTTT
v_call: TRBV27
clone_size: NA
j_call: TRBJ1-1
d_call: NA

cdr3_aa: CASSVEGQNYGYTF
cdr3_nt: TGTGCCAGCAGCGTAGAAGGGCAGAACTATGGCTACACCTTC
v_call: TRBV9
clone_size: once
j_call: TRBJ1-2
d_call: NA

cdr3_aa: CAWSAGGWQPQHF
cdr3_nt: TGTGCCTGGAGCGCTGGGGGTTGGCAGCCCCAGCATTTT
v_call: TRBV30
clone_size: NA
j_call: TRBJ1-5
d_call: NA

cdr3_aa: CASSSGQGATGANVLTF
cdr3_nt: TGTGCCAGCAGCTCGGGACAGGGGGCGACCGGGGCCAACGTCCTGACTTTC
v_call: TRBV13
clone_size: NA
j_call: TRBJ2-6
d_call: TRBD1

cdr3_aa: CASSYSEQGGGNTIYF
cdr3_nt: TGTGCCAGCAGTTACTCGGAACAGGGGGGCGGAAACACCATATATTTT
v_call: TRBV6-6
clone_size: NA
j_call: TRBJ1-3
d_call: TRBD1

cdr3_aa: CASMGPTEEQYF
cdr3_nt: TGTGCCAGCATGGGCCCGACGGAGGAGCAGTACTTC
v_call: TRBV6-1
clone_size: NA
j_call: TRBJ2-7
d_call: NA

cdr3_aa: CASSSGRRQETQYF
cdr3_nt: TGTGCCAGTAGTAGCGGCAGACGACAAGAGACCCAGTACTTC
v_call: TRBV19
clone_size: NA
j_call: TRBJ2-5
d_call: NA

cdr3_aa: CAREGTNTDTQYF
cdr3_nt: TGTGCCAGGGAGGGGACTAACACAGATACGCAGTATTTT
v_call: TRBV2
clone_size: NA
j_call: TRBJ2-3
d_call: TRBD2

cdr3_aa: CASSIAGGSYNEQFF
cdr3_nt: TGTGCCAGTAGTATAGCGGGAGGAAGCTACAATGAGCAGTTCTTC
v_call: TRBV19
clone_size: NA
j_call: TRBJ2-1
d_call: TRBD2

cdr3_aa: CASSFGGSGYEQYF
cdr3_nt: TGTGCCAGCAGCTTCGGGGGTTCCGGATACGAGCAGTACTTC
v_call: TRBV11-2
clone_size: once
j_call: TRBJ2-7
d_call: NA

cdr3_aa: CASSQVPRAEAFF
cdr3_nt: TGCGCCAGCAGCCAAGTTCCGAGGGCTGAAGCTTTCTTT
v_call: TRBV4-1
clone_size: NA
j_call: TRBJ1-1
d_call: NA

cdr3_aa: CASSEVDSYNQPQHF
cdr3_nt: TGTGCCAGCAGTGAAGTGGACAGTTACAATCAGCCCCAGCATTTT
v_call: TRBV2
clone_size: few
j_call: TRBJ1-5
d_call: NA

cdr3_aa: CASGTGDNSGNTIYF
cdr3_nt: TGTGCCAGCGGGACAGGCGATAACTCTGGAAACACCATATATTTT
v_call: TRBV13
clone_size: NA
j_call: TRBJ1-3
d_call: TRBD1

cdr3_aa: CASSSGTISSYEQYF
cdr3_nt: TGTGCCAGCAGCTCAGGGACAATAAGCTCCTACGAGCAGTACTTC
v_call: TRBV5-6
clone_size: NA
j_call: TRBJ2-7
d_call: NA

cdr3_aa: CASSVSTLFEQYF
cdr3_nt: TGTGCCAGCAGTGTCTCGACTCTGTTCGAGCAGTACTTC
v_call: TRBV27
clone_size: NA
j_call: TRBJ2-7
d_call: NA

cdr3_aa: CASSPNSPSYGSTEAFF
cdr3_nt: TGCGCCAGCAGCCCCAATTCCCCCTCCTACGGTAGCACTGAAGCTTTCTTT
v_call: TRBV4-1
clone_size: NA
j_call: TRBJ1-1
d_call: NA

cdr3_aa: CASSDGRPGDEQFF
cdr3_nt: TGCGCCAGCAGTGATGGGAGACCCGGCGATGAGCAGTTCTTC
v_call: TRBV10-2
clone_size: NA
j_call: TRBJ2-1
d_call: NA

cdr3_aa: CASSQSQGSYEQYF
cdr3_nt: TGCGCCAGCAGCCAAAGTCAGGGCTCCTACGAGCAGTACTTC
v_call: TRBV4-3
clone_size: NA
j_call: TRBJ2-7
d_call: NA

cdr3_aa: CASSHQGSGANVLTF
cdr3_nt: TGCGCCAGCAGTCACCAGGGTTCCGGGGCCAACGTCCTGACTTTC
v_call: TRBV5-4
clone_size: NA
j_call: TRBJ2-6
d_call: NA

cdr3_aa: CASSLAPGHSGNTIYF
cdr3_nt: TGTGCCAGCAGCTTGGCCCCAGGGCACTCTGGAAACACCATATATTTT
v_call: TRBV5-4
clone_size: NA
j_call: TRBJ1-3
d_call: NA

cdr3_aa: CASGGGLETQYF
cdr3_nt: TGCGCCAGCGGGGGGGGATTAGAGACCCAGTACTTC
v_call: TRBV10-2
clone_size: NA
j_call: TRBJ2-5
d_call: TRBD2

cdr3_aa: CASSLVSEEGQETQYF
cdr3_nt: TGTGCCAGCAGCTTAGTGTCAGAGGAGGGCCAAGAGACCCAGTACTTC
v_call: TRBV7-9
clone_size: NA
j_call: TRBJ2-5
d_call: NA